Described below is a single T cell receptor (beta chain) sequence and its context. Its antigen is as yet unknown. The record originates from a study of T cell repertoires in cytomegalovirus infection. About the study: TCR beta signatures that were public indicated CMV infection and matching HLA type. Study findings and constraints: Identification of carriers of CMV plus the relevant HLA was performed using cumulative public TCR beta family frequency.

Using its own MiXCR run on the reads, TCRdb lists one record per CDR3 protein. This sample has 84,000 or so distinct CDR3 sequences, with 45% to 50% found just once. CDR3 length: 17 amino acids. Germline CDR1 is SGHVS and CDR2 is FNYEAQ. J lost 0 bases, V lost 7 bases, and 11 bases had no gene match. Sequenced here: CD8+ T cells from cultured PBMCs, sampled from culture after CMV antigen stimulation. The gene calls are TRBV7-6 and TRBJ1-2; 10 positions agree with TRBD1. The TCR comes from a human donor in good health (CMV status not recorded). Some clones in this sample may be carry-over from other donors' samples. CDR3 region: CASTPWGQGTSNYGYTF. CDR3 nucleotide sequence: TGTGCCAGCACCCCCTGGGGACAGGGGACCTCTAACTATGGCTACACCTTC.